This TCR beta chain was observed in a study of human T cells and chemical hapten exposure. Points from the study as a whole: Controls had significantly fewer large CDR3 similarity clusters than were formed by expanded TCRs. Alopecia affecting every donor means their immune response may not match healthy people's.

Per the germline V gene, CDR1 is MNHEY and CDR2 is SVGEGT. This CDR3 is 17 amino acids long. With 2 bases removed from V and 4 bases from J, the gap between germline ends came to 19 bases. Time point noted: patch test 2, 6 weeks after DPC sensitization. Stated treatment: therapeutic diphenylcyclopropenone sensitization with weekly scalp DPC. The authors extracted total RNA from unfractionated whole blood. From the RACE reads, TCRdb called clonotypes with MiXCR, one entry per CDR3 protein. The table has 95,000 or so distinct CDR3 sequences, 9.5% to 12% seen once. In its sample, this clonotype was seen many times. Its antigen is undetermined.

The sequencing used whole blood, collected in connection with sensitization to the hapten diphenylcyclopropenone (DPC). This sequence was found in a woman aged 40 to 49 with alopecia areata. Some clones in this sample may be carry-over from other donors' samples. The chain employs TRBV6-2 or TRBV6-3 and TRBJ2-3, with D perhaps TRBD1 or TRBD2 (5 bases each). The CDR3 DNA is TGTGCCAGCAGTTACGGGTCCCTTATGGGGGAAGCAGATACGCAGTATTTT. Translation gives CASSYGSLMGEADTQYF.